The TCR beta chain described here comes from a study of cytomegalovirus exposure and HLA in healthy donors. Turning to this clone: The junction shows a germline mismatch at one end, possibly a read error.

The CDR3 runs 17 residues. Germline CDR1 reads SSHAT; CDR2 reads FNYEAQ (reference sequence). Measured with immunoSEQ multiplex PCR; TCRdb has only the in-frame clones, and not every one. The data contain some 230,000 clones, 75% to 95% of them seen just once; the ten biggest clones take up 1.1%. The TCR comes from a woman aged 18-29 years in good health and CMV-seronegative. Sequencing was performed on PBMCs. The rearrangement joins TRBV7-7 to TRBJ2-1; 8 bases are a match to TRBD2. The CDR3 here is CASSSGSRTSSGTEQFF. CDR3 sequence (DNA): TGTGCTAGCAGCTCAGGGTCGAGGACTAGCTCTGGTACTGAGCAGTTCTTC.